This TCR beta chain was recorded in a study of cytomegalovirus exposure and HLA in healthy donors. Across the whole study: Counted in an early data release were tens of millions of unique TCRs from HLA-typed donors.

Study-level points and caveats: According to an earlier analysis, most TCR beta V segments yielded productive rearrangements about 90% or about 30% of the time. Later analysis showed TCR association rates varying by HLA locus, highest for DRB1 and lowest for HLA-C.

The PCR contained 60 Vbeta and 13 Jbeta primers. Sequenced by immunoSEQ multiplex PCR; TCRdb stores in-frame clones only, minus some. The repertoire holds some 200,000 clones, with roughly four fifths as singletons. On this clone itself: Its matching antigen is unknown.

Material: PBMCs. This receptor was identified in a young woman in good health and CMV-seronegative.

DNA of the CDR3: TGTGCCAGCAATGAGGGACACCTCTCCTACGAGCAGTACTTC. Its translation is CASNEGHLSYEQYF. The chain links TRBV6-1 to TRBJ2-7; TRBD1 is a possible D gene (6 bases). V was pared by 7 bases and J by 0 bases, with 13 bases between. From germline, CDR1 is MNHNS and CDR2 SASEGT. The CDR3 length is 14 residues.